This T cell receptor (beta chain) appears in the sequencing data of a study of glioma-infiltrating T cells. V shed 10 bases, J shed 3 bases, and the junction held 20 bases outside the gene matches. The V gene's germline CDR1 is MDHEN and CDR2 SYDVKM. The CDR3 runs 17 residues. Amplification of TCR alpha and beta CDR3 regions from RNA used iRepertoire nested multiplex PCR. TCRdb redid the calling of the multiplex PCR reads with MiXCR, one entry per CDR3 protein. The sample yields more than 350,000 distinct CDR3 sequences, approximately 42% seen once. This clonotype was counted ten times or more. The sequenced material came from glioma tissue, nonneoplastic brain tissue, or PBMCs (not recorded which). The TCR was taken from a human donor with low-grade glioma or glioblastoma, undergoing nonglioma brain surgery, or in good health (not recorded which). The chain joins TRBV28 to TRBJ2-7, with 8 bases identical to TRBD1. CDR3 sequence reads: CATHGDRGPAVRYEQYF. CDR3 nucleotides: TGTGCCACCCACGGAGACAGGGGTCCGGCGGTCCGCTACGAGCAGTACTTC.